The 8 T cell receptor beta chains in this list originate from one sample, sequenced in a study of T cell repertoires in cytomegalovirus infection. TCRdb re-called the reads through MiXCR, storing one row per CDR3 protein. The repertoire includes more than 150,000 distinct CDR3 sequences, 28% of them detected once, and 31% sits in the top ten. Input material: PBMCs. These receptors came from a human donor in good health (CMV status not recorded). Some clones in this sample may be carry-over from other donors' samples.

This sequence joins TRBV12-5 and TRBJ2-1; D call uncertain. The V and J ends lost 5 bases and 5 bases respectively, with 4 bases between them. Germline lookup yields CDR1 LGHNT and CDR2 FRNRAP. This CDR3 contains 11 residues. The DNA of the CDR3 is TGTGCTAGTGGTCCTAACAATGAGCAGTTCTTC. Its protein product is CASGPNNEQFF.

This chain joins TRBV20-1 and TRBJ2-7; D unclear. The germline gives CDR1 DFQATT, CDR2 SNEGSKA (reference sequence). The CDR3 is 14 amino acids. Trimming pared 3 bases from V and 0 bases from J, leaving 12 bases between. CDR3 bases: TGCAGTGCTAGTTTGCTGACCACCTCCTACGAGCAGTACTTC. Its translation is CSASLLTTSYEQYF.

The J gene is TRBJ1-1, the V gene TRBV9; D uncertain. Germline values: CDR1 SGDLS, CDR2 YYNGEE. Trimming took off 5 bases at V and 2 bases at J, with 13 bases between the two ends. This CDR3 contains 14 residues. CDR3 amino acids: CASSEVQSNTEAFF. The DNA of the CDR3 is TGTGCCAGCAGTGAGGTCCAGTCTAACACTGAAGCTTTCTTT.

This clonotype was picked up a small number of times. This chain joins TRBV7-9 and TRBJ1-1; unclear D gene. The CDR3 loop spans 11 amino acids. Between the trimmed V and J ends, which lost 3 bases and 6 bases, there was a span of 5 bases. CDR1 is SEHNR, CDR2 FQNEAQ, per germline (reference sequence). This CDR3 is CASSLRSEAFF. CDR3 sequence (DNA): TGTGCCAGCAGCTTGAGGTCTGAAGCTTTCTTT.

This clonotype was observed a handful of times. This sequence joins TRBV12-5 and TRBJ2-3, with 8 nucleotides matching TRBD1. The germline V gene has CDR1 LGHNT and CDR2 FRNRAP. The length of the CDR3 is 16 residues. V lost 6 bases and J lost 1; bases outside the gene matches: 9. The DNA of the CDR3 is TGTGCTAGTGGCTCACCGGACAGGGTGCGCACAGATACGCAGTATTTT. It encodes CASGSPDRVRTDTQYF.

The sample holds a few counts of this clonotype. The gene calls are TRBV5-5 and TRBJ1-1; D is perhaps TRBD1 (5 bases). V lost 4 bases and J lost 0, with 13 bases in between. Germline loops: CDR1 SGHKS, CDR2 YYEKEE (reference sequence). CDR3 length: 15 residues. This chain's CDR3 is CASSPAAGMNTEAFF. The CDR3 DNA reads TGTGCCAGCAGCCCAGCGGCAGGGATGAACACTGAAGCTTTCTTT.

With respect to this clonotype: One end of the junction is discordant with germline, which a read error may explain. The rearrangement uses TRBV12-3 or TRBV12-4 and TRBJ1-6; D might be TRBD1 (5 bases). This CDR3 is 15 amino acids long. DNA for the CDR3: TGTGCCGGCAGTTTAAAGGGACTACCGGATTCACCCCTCCACTTT. Its translation is CAGSLKGLPDSPLHF.

There are many counts of this clonotype. V is TRBV7-2 and J is TRBJ1-1; D call uncertain. Germline CDR1 reads SGHTA; CDR2 reads FQGNSA. The germline V and J ends were trimmed by 3 bases and 1 base, with 9 bases remaining between them. The CDR3 is made up of 14 amino acids. The CDR3 region is CASSFRTRNTEAFF. The CDR3 bases are TGTGCCAGCAGCTTTAGGACCCGGAACACTGAAGCTTTCTTT.